This is a list of T cell receptor beta chains from one sample in a study of shared clonotypes between healthy human individuals. Here immunoSEQ multiplex PCR was the method, and the copy in TCRdb shows in-frame clones only, minus some. The sample lists 2.5 million or so clones, around 94% seen once, with roughly 0.15% in the top ten. Input material: naive CD4+ T cells sorted from blood. These receptors all come from a young man in good health. Each CDR3 is given with its conserved first and last residue. D genes are given only for firm matches. Size values are once, few and many counts, or a class for expanded clones, and some rows have none.

cdr3_length | clone_size | j_call | d_call | v_call | cdr3_nt | cdr3_aa
14 | NA | TRBJ1-5 | NA | TRBV6-5 | TGTGCCAGCAGTTACTCTTTGACCGGTCAGCCCCAGCATTTT | CASSYSLTGQPQHF
14 | NA | TRBJ1-2 | NA | TRBV29-1 | TGCAGCGTTGAGGGTGAAGGTGGCGGCTATGGCTACACCTTC | CSVEGEGGGYGYTF
13 | NA | TRBJ1-2 | NA | TRBV11-2 | TGTGCCAGCAGCTTAGATCTCGGAGGGTTCTCCACCTTC | CASSLDLGGFSTF
16 | NA | TRBJ1-4 | NA | TRBV18 | TGTGCCAGCTCACCGACGGCAGGGAAAACTAATGAAAAACTGTTTTTT | CASSPTAGKTNEKLFF
14 | once | TRBJ1-5 | TRBD1 | TRBV19 | TGTGCCAGTAGTCCGACAGGGGGGGGTCAGCCCCAGCATTTT | CASSPTGGGQPQHF
17 | NA | TRBJ1-6 | NA | TRBV9 | TGTGCCAGCAGCTACTTGGTAGGTCATACGCCGGATTCACCCCTCCACTTT | CASSYLVGHTPDSPLHF
15 | NA | TRBJ2-3 | NA | TRBV13 | TGTGCCAGCAGGAAAGACAGGCGGTCGACAGATACGCAGTATTTT | CASRKDRRSTDTQYF
13 | once | TRBJ2-2 | NA | TRBV5-1 | TGCGCCACCGCGGGCAGTAACACCGGGGAGCTGTTTTTT | CATAGSNTGELFF
17 | NA | TRBJ2-2 | TRBD2 | TRBV18 | TGTGCCAGCTCACGCAGACTAGCGGGAGGGGACACCGGGGAGCTGTTTTTT | CASSRRLAGGDTGELFF
16 | NA | TRBJ2-1 | NA | TRBV11-3 | TGTGCCAGCAGCTTCGAAGGGGCCTTCAGCACCAGTGAGCAGTTCTTC | CASSFEGAFSTSEQFF
13 | once | TRBJ1-2 | NA | TRBV6-4 | TGTGCCAGCAGCGACCAAGGGGCGAGCGGCTACACCTTC | CASSDQGASGYTF
11 | NA | TRBJ2-5 | NA | TRBV5-1 | TGCGCCAGCAGCGAGGGACGGGCCCAGTACTTC | CASSEGRAQYF
16 | NA | TRBJ1-2 | NA | TRBV4-2 | TGTGCCAGCAGCCCCATTGGGGCGGGGGATCTTTGGGGCTACACCTTC | CASSPIGAGDLWGYTF
15 | NA | TRBJ2-3 | NA | TRBV27 | TGTGCCAGCAGTTTATTTAGAACGGAGACAGATACGCAGTATTTT | CASSLFRTETDTQYF
16 | NA | TRBJ1-4 | TRBD1 | TRBV30 | TGTGCCTGGATAATTAGGGGGCGTTTAACTAATGAAAAACTGTTTTTT | CAWIIRGRLTNEKLFF
16 | NA | TRBJ2-7 | NA | TRBV4-2 | TGTGCCAGCAGCCAAGATGTGGCTAGTCGGACTAACGAGCAGTACTTC | CASSQDVASRTNEQYF
13 | NA | TRBJ2-7 | TRBD2 | TRBV30 | TGTGCCTGGAGTGTTAGCGGGAATGGCGAGCAGTACTTC | CAWSVSGNGEQYF
14 | NA | TRBJ2-7 | NA | TRBV18 | TGTGCCAGCTCACCACCTGGACTAACCTACGAGCAGTACTTC | CASSPPGLTYEQYF
12 | NA | TRBJ2-3 | NA | TRBV9 | TGTGCCAGCAGCGTACGGTTTGATACGCAGTATTTT | CASSVRFDTQYF
16 | NA | TRBJ2-5 | NA | TRBV4-3 | TGCGCCAGCAGCCAAGAGCCGGGTTTAACTCTCGAGACCCAGTACTTC | CASSQEPGLTLETQYF
13 | NA | TRBJ1-2 | NA | TRBV10-2 | TGCGCCAGCAGTGAGGAGACCAACTATGGCTACACCTTC | CASSEETNYGYTF
15 | NA | TRBJ1-2 | NA | TRBV27 | TGTGCCAGCAGTTCAGCCCTACAGGGCTTCTATGGCTACACCTTC | CASSSALQGFYGYTF
16 | once | TRBJ1-2 | TRBD1 | TRBV2 | TGTGCCAGCAGTGAAAGTCGAACAGGGGGCGAGTATGGCTACACCTTC | CASSESRTGGEYGYTF
14 | NA | TRBJ2-1 | TRBD1 | TRBV10-3 | TGTGCCATCAGTGAAGGGACAGGGAACGATGAGCAGTTCTTC | CAISEGTGNDEQFF
13 | few | TRBJ1-1 | TRBD1 | TRBV18 | TGTGCCAGCTCGCTGACAGGGTACACTGAAGCTTTCTTT | CASSLTGYTEAFF
16 | NA | TRBJ2-7 | NA | TRBV7-2 | TGTGCCAGCAGCTGGCGACCCGGAGGGATAGATCACGAGCAGTACTTC | CASSWRPGGIDHEQYF
16 | NA | TRBJ2-3 | TRBD2 | TRBV9 | TGTGCCAGCAGCCCCCGAGGTAGCGGGACGACAAATACGCAGTATTTT | CASSPRGSGTTNTQYF
15 | NA | TRBJ2-3 | TRBD2 | TRBV9 | TGTGCCAGCAGCGTAGTTAGCGGGGACACAGATACGCAGTATTTT | CASSVVSGDTDTQYF
19 | NA | TRBJ1-6 | NA | TRBV4-1 | TGCGCCAGCAGCCAAGATATGATCGGTACAGCCACCGATAATTCACCCCTCCACTTT | CASSQDMIGTATDNSPLHF